This T cell receptor (beta chain) is drawn from a study of blood T cell repertoires in COVID-19. Overall study: Acute and convalescent COVID-19 samples came from the United States, Italy and Spain.

The trim removed 0 bases at V and 3 bases at J, leaving 7 bases unmatched. The CDR3 is 17 amino acids. Germline V CDR1 and CDR2: LGHNA, YSLEER. Authors' processing steps: Amplification of reference gene primers was used by the study to estimate nucleated cell counts. Profiling relied on immunoSEQ multiplex PCR, and the TCRdb table lists in-frame clones only, not all of them. V, J and clone size are those of that table, while D and trimming were read from the DNA. The table records roughly 150,000 clones, more than 70% of them present only once. The sequenced sample consisted of peripheral blood. This TCR derives from a woman aged 45-59 years with acute or convalescent COVID-19. This chain uses TRBV4-3 with TRBJ2-2; 7 nucleotides match TRBD1. CDR3 sequence reads: CASSQEYRGRYTGELFF. CDR3 DNA: TGCGCCAGCAGCCAAGAGTACAGGGGCAGGTACACCGGGGAGCTGTTTTTT.